A selection of T cell receptor beta chains follows, all from one sample in a study of blood T cell repertoires in COVID-19. Only in-frame clones appear in the TCRdb table, and some are missing; sequencing was by immunoSEQ multiplex PCR. Seen here are under 95,000 clones, approximately 89% observed once, and the top ten hold about 2.5%. Sequencing used peripheral blood. The receptors derive from a man aged 50-60 years with COVID-19, enrolled during active disease. Both conserved end residues are part of each CDR3. The D gene is left open where the match is weak. The size entry is marked missing in some rows and otherwise reads once, few, many or a size class.

NA	medium-sized	TRBV27	TRBJ1-1	TGTGCCAGTTGGAAGTGGGGCATCGGAGCTTTCTTT	CASWKWGIGAFF
TRBD2	NA	TRBV5-1	TRBJ2-2	TGCGCCAGCAGAACGGGACTAGCGGGAGATCACGGGGAGCTGTTTTTT	CASRTGLAGDHGELFF
NA	NA	TRBV5-4	TRBJ2-5	TGTGCCAGCAGGTTAAATTGGAGAGAAGAGACCCAGTACTTC	CASRLNWREETQYF
TRBD2	NA	TRBV27	TRBJ2-1	TGTGCCAGCGGGCTCCTAGCGGGAGTTGACAATGAGCAGTTCTTC	CASGLLAGVDNEQFF
TRBD2	NA	TRBV30	TRBJ2-4	TGTGCCTTCCACCAACTAGCGGCCAAAAACATTCAGTACTTC	CAFHQLAAKNIQYF
NA	few	TRBV2	TRBJ2-2	TGTGCCAGCAGTGAATTGGCCCCCGGGGTGTTTTTT	CASSELAPGVFF
TRBD1	NA	TRBV29-1	TRBJ1-5	TGCAGCGTCCGACAGGGGCCGGAGCAGCCCCAGCATTTT	CSVRQGPEQPQHF
NA	once	TRBV7-3	TRBJ2-3	TGTGCCAGCAGCTCTTATACTGCAGATACGCAGTATTTT	CASSSYTADTQYF
NA	NA	TRBV18	TRBJ2-7	TGTGCCAGCTCAATCAGGCACCCCTCCTACGAGCAGTACTTC	CASSIRHPSYEQYF
NA	NA	TRBV28	TRBJ2-3	TGTGCCAGCAGTTATGGCGGGATCACAGATACGCAGTATTTT	CASSYGGITDTQYF
NA	NA	TRBV7-8	TRBJ2-3	TGTGCCAGCAGGTTGGAGCTTGTGAGGGAAGATACGCAGTATTTT	CASRLELVREDTQYF
NA	NA	TRBV24-1	TRBJ1-5	TGTGCCACCAGTGATTTGAGCGGGGCCAATCAGCCCCAGCATTTT	CATSDLSGANQPQHF
NA	NA	TRBV7-9	TRBJ2-7	TGTGCCAGCAGTCTCAGCAGGACTACCTACGAGCAGTACTTC	CASSLSRTTYEQYF
NA	NA	TRBV10-1	TRBJ1-4	TGCGCCAGCAGTGAAAATGGGACTGATGAAAAACTGTTTTTT	CASSENGTDEKLFF
TRBD1	NA	TRBV30	TRBJ2-6	TGTGCCTATACGGGACAGGGGAACCCTGGGGCCAACGTCCTGACTTTC	CAYTGQGNPGANVLTF
TRBD1	NA	TRBV2	TRBJ2-5	TGTGCCAGCAGTGGGACAGGGGGCGGGGAGACCCAGTACTTC	CASSGTGGGETQYF
NA	few	TRBV19	TRBJ1-1	TGTGCCAGTAGTAATGGTCGGGGTACGGAAGCTTTCTTT	CASSNGRGTEAFF
TRBD2	NA	TRBV19	TRBJ2-1	TGTGCCAGTAGGAAGTCGCTAGCGGGAGGGAACAATGAGCAGTTCTTC	CASRKSLAGGNNEQFF
NA	NA	TRBV27	TRBJ2-3	TGTGCCAGCAGTACCCTGACTGGCACAGATACGCAGTATTTT	CASSTLTGTDTQYF
NA	NA	TRBV30	TRBJ1-5	TGTGCCTGGAGTGTTTCTCGGGGAAGTACTAGCAATCAGCCCCAGCATTTT	CAWSVSRGSTSNQPQHF
TRBD2	once	TRBV9	TRBJ2-1	TGTGCCAGCAGCGTACTACTAGCGGGAGAGTTTTGGCAGTTCTTC	CASSVLLAGEFWQFF
TRBD1	NA	TRBV11-2	TRBJ1-1	TGTGCCAGCAGCCAGGGACAGAGCAACACTGAAGCTTTCTTT	CASSQGQSNTEAFF
NA	NA	TRBV6-5	TRBJ1-6	TGTGCCAGCAGTTCATCAGGAGGCTCACCCCTCCACTTT	CASSSSGGSPLHF
TRBD2	NA	TRBV3-1/TRBV3-2	TRBJ2-3	TGTGCCAGCAGCCAGCTAGCGGTGGGGATGAGGTACACAGATACGCAGTATTTT	CASSQLAVGMRYTDTQYF
TRBD1	NA	TRBV19	TRBJ2-2	TGTGCCAGCAAAAAACAGGGGGCGAGAAGCACCGGGGAGCTGTTTTTT	CASKKQGARSTGELFF
NA	once	TRBV12-3/TRBV12-4	TRBJ1-1	TGTGCCAGCAGCGACGACAGGAGCTATGAAGCTTTCTTT	CASSDDRSYEAFF
TRBD1	NA	TRBV18	TRBJ2-5	TGTGCCAGCTCACGCGCCGGACAGGGTCAAGAGACCCAGTACTTC	CASSRAGQGQETQYF
NA	NA	TRBV28	TRBJ2-3	TGTGCCAGCAAAGCGGACTACCAGTATTTT	CASKADYQYF
NA	NA	TRBV7-3	TRBJ2-3	TGTGCCAGCAGCTCCGTTCGTAGCGGTACGCAGTATTTT	CASSSVRSGTQYF
NA	NA	TRBV29-1	TRBJ2-3	TGCAGCGTTGTCGAGGGAAGCACAGATACGCAGTATTTT	CSVVEGSTDTQYF
TRBD1	NA	TRBV2	TRBJ2-5	TGTGCCAGCAGAGGACAGGGGGCAGGAGAGACCCAGTACTTC	CASRGQGAGETQYF
NA	once	TRBV5-6	TRBJ1-5	TGTGCCAGCAGCTTGGGGGGTAGCGGCAATCAGCCCCAGCATTTT	CASSLGGSGNQPQHF
TRBD2	NA	TRBV4-3	TRBJ2-3	TGCGCCAGCAGCCAAGATAGAGCGGGAGGGGGCTATTCTAGCACAGATACGCAGTATTTT	CASSQDRAGGGYSSTDTQYF
NA	NA	TRBV7-3	TRBJ1-4	TGTGCCAGCAGCTTAAGGCAGGGAGGAGGTGAAAAACTGTTTTTT	CASSLRQGGGEKLFF
NA	NA	TRBV18	TRBJ1-6	TGTGCCAGCTCACCAGGACAGAGCTATAATTCACCCCTCCACTTT	CASSPGQSYNSPLHF
NA	NA	TRBV28	TRBJ1-1	TGTGCCAGCAGTTTCGACAATCAGAACACTGAAGCTTTCTTT	CASSFDNQNTEAFF
TRBD1	NA	TRBV5-1	TRBJ1-4	TGCGCCAGCAGCTTGGGCACAGGGGGGAGTGAAAAACTGTTTTTT	CASSLGTGGSEKLFF
NA	NA	TRBV6-5	TRBJ2-7	TGTGCCAGTCGAGAATATCGGAGCGAGCAGTACTTC	CASREYRSEQYF
TRBD1	NA	TRBV10-3	TRBJ1-2	TGTGCCATCAGGCCCGGGACAGGGACGAACTATGGCTACACCTTC	CAIRPGTGTNYGYTF
NA	NA	TRBV3-1/TRBV3-2	TRBJ1-2	TGTGCCAGCAGCCAAGGATTTGGAGGGGACTATGGCTACACCTTC	CASSQGFGGDYGYTF
TRBD2	NA	TRBV19	TRBJ2-2	TGTGCCAGTAGTACGGACGTCGGGACTAGCGGGGTGGTCACGAACACCGGGGAGCTGTTTTTT	CASSTDVGTSGVVTNTGELFF
NA	NA	TRBV2	TRBJ1-3	TGTGCCAGCCGTAACTTAGCGGGACAAGTTGGAAACACCATATATTTT	CASRNLAGQVGNTIYF
NA	few	TRBV7-9	TRBJ1-1	TGTGCCAGCAGCTTAAGAGGGGGCACTGAAGCTTTCTTT	CASSLRGGTEAFF
TRBD2	NA	TRBV7-2	TRBJ2-3	TGTGCCAGCAGCATAGGGGGGGCTAGCGGGAGTCCCACAGATACGCAGTATTTT	CASSIGGASGSPTDTQYF
NA	NA	TRBV6-5	TRBJ2-4	TGTGCCAGCACTCCGGGTCAGGCCAAAAACATTCAGTACTTC	CASTPGQAKNIQYF
TRBD1	NA	TRBV28	TRBJ2-7	TGTGCCAGCAGTTTAGGGACAGCCAACTACGAGCAGTACTTC	CASSLGTANYEQYF
NA	NA	TRBV10-3	TRBJ1-5	TGTGCCATCAGTGATGGCGACATGGCTCAGCCCCAGCATTTT	CAISDGDMAQPQHF